This TCR beta chain is from a study of OX40 agonist ivuxolimab in advanced cancers. Assay: immunoSEQ multiplex PCR; the TCRdb copy retains only in-frame clones and omits some. The table lists tens of thousands of clones, approximately 88% of them singletons. Whole-study findings and limits: By week 6 at 0.1 to 3.0 mg/kg, blood CD4+ and CD8+ T cells had expanded clonally.

Points on this clone: Its specificity is unknown.

The specimen comprised CD4+ or CD8+ T cells sorted from blood, sampled in a trial of the OX40 agonist ivuxolimab. The sequence was obtained from an adult with an advanced solid tumor such as melanoma, head and neck, liver or kidney cancer.

The CDR3 DNA sequence: TGTGCCAGCAGTTACTCATCGGGGGCGACTGGCAATGAGCAGTTCTTC. It yields the protein CASSYSSGATGNEQFF. The chain uses TRBV6-5 and TRBJ2-1; the D call may be TRBD1 or TRBD2 (6 bases each). The CDR3 length is 16 residues. Germline CDR1 and CDR2: MNHEY and SVGAGI. Trimming cost V 0 bases and J 6 bases, with 15 bases left between them.